A single sample is the source of the 8 T cell receptor beta chains below, sequenced in a study of blood T cell repertoires in COVID-19 (dated by TCRdb to the early 2020s). Library prep was done by the immunoSEQ multiplex PCR assay. In TCRdb, the immuneACCESS table is reduced to in-frame sequences with V and J assigned. These tables do not hold every clone; where another copy was compared, an unresolved V gene accounts for under half, and the others remain unexplained. In all, the sample holds approximately 190,000 clones, and approximately 80% of those were seen once. The ten largest clones take up less than 20% of the sample. Sequencing used peripheral blood. These TCRs come from a human donor in a cohort sampled during active COVID-19.

This sequence joins TRBV6-4 and TRBJ1-1, with D hard to call. Trimming cost V 3 bases and J 0 bases, with 5 bases left between them. The CDR3 sequence is 13 residues long. Germline CDR1 and CDR2: MRHNA and SNTAGT. In DNA form, the CDR3 reads TGTGCCAGCAGTGAAATAGTGAACACTGAAGCTTTCTTT. It is translated as CASSEIVNTEAFF.

The rearrangement joins TRBV24-1 to TRBJ2-2; D uncertain. The length of the CDR3 is 17 residues. CDR1 is KGHDR and CDR2 is SFDVKD in the germline V gene. Trimming pared 2 bases from V and 9 bases from J, leaving 21 bases between. CDR3 region: CATSDSSPTRRMWELFF. Written as DNA, the CDR3 is TGTGCCACCAGTGATTCCTCACCGACTCGTAGGATGTGGGAGCTGTTTTTT.

V gene TRBV12-3 or TRBV12-4 combines with J gene TRBJ2-7; D perhaps matches TRBD1 (5 bases). Trimming stripped 6 bases from V and 7 bases from J, with 16 bases between. This CDR3 is built from 13 residues. The CDR3 DNA is TGTGCCAGCAGCCCTGTGGGGCGGCGGGAGCAGTACTTC. Encoded protein: CASSPVGRREQYF.

The chain uses TRBV3-1 (or the pseudogene TRBV3-2) and TRBJ2-3, with TRBD2 as a possible D gene (5 bases). This CDR3 contains 15 residues. Per germline, CDR1 LGHDT and CDR2 YNNKEL (reference sequence). The germline V and J ends were trimmed by 5 bases and 2 bases, with 14 bases remaining between them. In DNA, the CDR3 is TGTGCCAGCAGCTTCCAATTGGACTCCACAGATACGCAGTATTTT. The encoded protein is CASSFQLDSTDTQYF.

The chain joins TRBV5-1 to TRBJ2-3; D may be TRBD2 (7 bases). The V end was cut by 0 bases, the J end by 4 bases, with 12 bases between. The CDR3 is made up of 15 amino acids. Germline V gene sequence: CDR1 SGHRS, CDR2 YFSETQ. The CDR3 here is CASSLAGAGADTQYF. The CDR3 region has the DNA TGCGCCAGCAGCTTGGCGGGGGCGGGAGCAGATACGCAGTATTTT.

The chain couples TRBV20-1 to TRBJ2-5, with D possibly being TRBD2 (6 bases). The CDR3 contains 13 residues. CDR1 and CDR2 (germline): DFQATT, SNEGSKA (reference sequence). The V end lost 3 bases, the J end lost 5 bases, and 13 bases lay between the germline ends. CDR3 coding DNA: TGCAGTGCTAGTCCGGGGGTCTGGGAGACCCAGTACTTC. Encoded protein: CSASPGVWETQYF.

CDR3: CASARDRENTGELFF. The CDR3 DNA reads as TGTGCCAGTGCCCGGGACAGAGAGAACACCGGGGAGCTGTTTTTT. The rearrangement uses TRBV19 and TRBJ2-2; 7 bases are shared with TRBD1. This CDR3 is 15 amino acids long. V trimming: 8 bases; J trimming: 1 base; junction bases outside the gene matches: 7. The germline V gene has CDR1 LNHDA and CDR2 SQIVND (reference sequence).

CDR3 residues: CASSTGTGTETQYF. In DNA form, the CDR3 reads TGTGCCAGCAGCACCGGGACAGGGACGGAGACCCAGTACTTC. This sequence joins TRBV7-2 and TRBJ2-5; TRBD1 agrees at 9 bases. The V gene end was trimmed by 5 bases and the J gene end by 5 bases; junction bases not matched to a gene: 6. Germline V gene sequence: CDR1 SGHTA, CDR2 FQGNSA. The CDR3 is 14 amino acids.